This T cell receptor beta chain derives from a study of PD-1 blockade in classical Hodgkin lymphoma. Across the study: Patients had nivolumab dosed at 3 mg/kg, delivered intravenously every 2 weeks.

Stated time point: cycle 4 day 1 (C4D1), after more than five weeks of nivolumab. Each of the patients experienced relapse following autologous stem cell transplantation, and their brentuximab vedotin exposure differed. This table comes from immunoSEQ multiplex PCR, and its TCRdb copy is limited to in-frame clones, with some not included. Seen here are some 8,900 clones, 65% to 85% observed once, and the top ten hold around 45%. As concerns this clone: Its antigen is not known.

J lost 2 bases, V lost 9 bases, and 5 bases had no gene match. Looked up from germline, CDR1 is SGHTA and CDR2 is FQGNSA. This CDR3 contains 13 residues. Study results and caveats: Possibly reflecting disease activity or prior therapy, repertoire differences have causes that remain undefined. Complete responders' baseline diversity resembled that of newly diagnosed patients. Patients excluded were those beginning nivolumab under 1 year after ASCT.

The sequences come from peripheral blood mononuclear cells (PBMCs), collected before the fourth cycle of nivolumab. The rearrangement uses TRBV7-2 and TRBJ1-2; 8 nucleotides match TRBD1. The source of this sequence is a human donor with classical Hodgkin lymphoma. For the CDR3, the DNA is TGTGCCAGTGGGCACAGGGGGAACTATGGCTACACCTTC. It is translated as CASGHRGNYGYTF.